The subject of this entry is one T cell receptor (beta chain). The antigen is undetermined. This entry comes from a study of OX40 agonist ivuxolimab in advanced cancers. Here immunoSEQ multiplex PCR was the method, and the copy in TCRdb shows in-frame clones only, minus some. The sample shows 60,000 to 85,000 clones, roughly 80% of them seen only once. The study's findings and limits: Partial responders receiving 0.1-3.0 mg/kg showed among the lowest clonal expansion.

The CDR3 length is 15 residues. Trimming removed 3 bases from V and 2 bases from J; junction bases left unmatched: 1. The germline V gene encodes CDR1 KGHSH and CDR2 LQKENI. The TCR was taken from an adult with an advanced solid tumor such as melanoma, head and neck, liver or kidney cancer. The genes are TRBV18 and TRBJ2-3; 11 nucleotides line up with TRBD2. Sequences were derived from CD4+ or CD8+ T cells sorted from blood, sampled in a trial of the OX40 agonist ivuxolimab. The CDR3 region is CASSPTSGNTDTQYF. The DNA for the CDR3 is TGTGCCAGCTCACCGACTAGCGGGAACACAGATACGCAGTATTTT.